This T cell receptor (beta chain) was identified during a study of T cells after yellow fever vaccination. Findings and limits, study-wide: Reappearance after the booster was observed for most primary-vaccination clones (about 95% CD4, about 91% CD8).

About this clonotype itself: The antigen remains unidentified.

TCRdb itself ran the 5' RACE reads through MiXCR, one entry per CDR3 protein. The top ten hold over 3% of the sample, which has hundreds of thousands of distinct CDR3 sequences, 7.5% to 9% seen once. Trimming cost V 0 bases and J 3 bases, with 20 bases left between them. Germline lookup yields CDR1 MNHEY and CDR2 SVGEGT. The CDR3 is 18 amino acids. V and J are TRBV6-2 or TRBV6-3 and TRBJ1-1, with a weak D call TRBD1 (5 bases). The clonotype was recovered from a young man who received the YFV17D yellow fever vaccine. The specimen was CD4+ T cells sorted from PBMCs, collected 5 days after the yellow fever booster vaccination. CDR3 region: CASSYSSSRRGWDTEAFF. CDR3 DNA: TGTGCCAGCAGTTACTCGTCTAGTAGGAGGGGTTGGGACACTGAAGCTTTCTTT.